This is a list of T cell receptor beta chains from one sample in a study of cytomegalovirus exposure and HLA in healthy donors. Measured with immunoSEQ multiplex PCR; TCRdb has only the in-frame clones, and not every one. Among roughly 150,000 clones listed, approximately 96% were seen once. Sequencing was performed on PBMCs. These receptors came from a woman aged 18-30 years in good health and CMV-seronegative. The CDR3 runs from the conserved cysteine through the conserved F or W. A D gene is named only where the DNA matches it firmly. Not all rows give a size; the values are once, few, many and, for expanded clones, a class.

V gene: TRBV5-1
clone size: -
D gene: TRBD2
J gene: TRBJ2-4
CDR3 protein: CASSLVGALGGVQYF
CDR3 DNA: TGCGCCAGCAGCTTGGTTGGGGCCTTGGGAGGGGTTCAGTACTTC

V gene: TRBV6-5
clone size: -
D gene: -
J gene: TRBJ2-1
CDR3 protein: CASSYGLAPNEQFF
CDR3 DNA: TGTGCCAGCAGTTACGGTCTAGCCCCAAATGAGCAGTTCTTC

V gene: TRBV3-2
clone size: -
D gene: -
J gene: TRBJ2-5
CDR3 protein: CASSLAYF
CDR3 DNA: TGTGCCAGCAGTCTGGCGTACTTC

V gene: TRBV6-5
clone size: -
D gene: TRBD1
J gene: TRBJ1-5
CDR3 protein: CASSLTGGNQPQHF
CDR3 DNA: TGTGCCAGCAGTCTGACAGGGGGCAATCAGCCCCAGCATTTT

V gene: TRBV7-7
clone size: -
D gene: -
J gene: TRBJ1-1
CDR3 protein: CADRRGGLSTEAFF
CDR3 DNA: TGTGCTGATAGGAGGGGGGGGTTGAGCACTGAAGCTTTCTTT

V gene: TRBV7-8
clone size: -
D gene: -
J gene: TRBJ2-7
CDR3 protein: CASSSNNGAPYEQYF
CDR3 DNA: TGTGCCAGCAGCTCCAATAATGGAGCTCCCTACGAGCAGTACTTC

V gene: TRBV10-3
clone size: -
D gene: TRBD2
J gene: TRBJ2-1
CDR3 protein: CAISSGTSVGNEQFF
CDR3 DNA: TGTGCCATCAGTAGCGGGACTAGCGTCGGGAATGAGCAGTTCTTC

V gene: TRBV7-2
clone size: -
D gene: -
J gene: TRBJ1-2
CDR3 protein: CASSPLRGNGYTF
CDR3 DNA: TGTGCCAGCAGCCCCCTCCGAGGGAATGGCTACACCTTC

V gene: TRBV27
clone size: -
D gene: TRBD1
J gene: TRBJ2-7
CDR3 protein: CASSRDRVAYEQYF
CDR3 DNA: TGTGCCAGCAGTAGGGACAGGGTTGCCTACGAGCAGTACTTC

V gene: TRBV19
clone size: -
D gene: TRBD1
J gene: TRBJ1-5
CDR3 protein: CASSPRDRVRTQPQHF
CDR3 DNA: TGTGCCAGTAGTCCCCGGGACAGGGTCAGAACTCAGCCCCAGCATTTT

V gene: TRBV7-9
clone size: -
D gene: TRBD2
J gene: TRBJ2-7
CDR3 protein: CASSFGGGSYEQYF
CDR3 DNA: TGTGCCAGCAGCTTTGGGGGGGGCTCCTACGAGCAGTACTTC

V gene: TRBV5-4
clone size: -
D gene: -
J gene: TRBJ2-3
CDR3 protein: CASSLNAGAKTDTQYF
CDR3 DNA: TGTGCCAGCAGCTTGAATGCAGGGGCGAAGACAGATACGCAGTATTTT

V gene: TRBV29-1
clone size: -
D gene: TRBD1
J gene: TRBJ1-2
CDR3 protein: CSVEDRTGRPYGYTF
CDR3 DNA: TGCAGCGTTGAAGATCGGACAGGCCGCCCCTATGGCTACACCTTC

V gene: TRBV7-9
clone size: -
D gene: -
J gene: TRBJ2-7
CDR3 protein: CASSPRRSSYEQYF
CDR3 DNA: TGTGCCAGCAGCCCGAGAAGAAGCTCCTACGAGCAGTACTTC

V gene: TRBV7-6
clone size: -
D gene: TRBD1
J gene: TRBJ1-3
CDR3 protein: CASSAVQGAAGNTIYF
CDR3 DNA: TGTGCCAGCAGCGCCGTCCAGGGGGCGGCTGGAAACACCATATATTTT

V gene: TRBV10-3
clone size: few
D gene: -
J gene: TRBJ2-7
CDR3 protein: CAISSSATYEQYF
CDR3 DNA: TGTGCCATCAGTTCTAGCGCGACCTACGAGCAGTACTTC

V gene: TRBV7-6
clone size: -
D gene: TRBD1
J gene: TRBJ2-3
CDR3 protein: CASSLKQGWGGTDTQYF
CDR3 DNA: TGTGCCAGCAGCTTAAAACAGGGGTGGGGTGGCACAGATACGCAGTATTTT

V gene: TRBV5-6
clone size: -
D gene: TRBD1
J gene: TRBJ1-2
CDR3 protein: CASSLSGGRYGYTF
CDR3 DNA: TGTGCCAGCAGCTTGTCAGGGGGGCGTTATGGCTACACCTTC

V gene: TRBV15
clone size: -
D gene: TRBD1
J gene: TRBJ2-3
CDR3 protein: CATSKGGPTDTQYF
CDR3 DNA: TGTGCCACCAGCAAAGGGGGCCCCACAGATACGCAGTATTTT

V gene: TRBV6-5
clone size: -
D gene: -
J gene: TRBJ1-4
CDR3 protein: CASSTGFEKLFF
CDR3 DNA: TGTGCCAGCAGTACAGGGTTTGAAAAACTGTTTTTT

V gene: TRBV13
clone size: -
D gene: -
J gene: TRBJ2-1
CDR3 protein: CATRAGGNEQFF
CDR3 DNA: TGTGCCACCCGGGCGGGTGGGAATGAGCAGTTCTTC

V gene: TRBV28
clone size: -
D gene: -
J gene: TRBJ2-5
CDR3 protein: CASSLTVASAHQETQYF
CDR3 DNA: TGTGCCAGCAGTTTAACCGTGGCTAGCGCCCACCAAGAGACCCAGTACTTC

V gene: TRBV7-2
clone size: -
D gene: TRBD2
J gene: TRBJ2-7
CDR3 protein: CASSLWGAGGQSYEQYF
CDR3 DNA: TGTGCCAGCAGCTTATGGGGAGCGGGGGGGCAATCCTACGAGCAGTACTTC

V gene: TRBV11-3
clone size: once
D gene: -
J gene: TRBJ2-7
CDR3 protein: CASSPRGGSNEQYF
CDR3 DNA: TGTGCCAGCAGCCCGCGGGGTGGGAGCAACGAGCAGTACTTC

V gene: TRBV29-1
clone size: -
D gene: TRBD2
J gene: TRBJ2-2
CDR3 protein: CSGRVAGGAGELFF
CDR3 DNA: TGCAGCGGCCGAGTAGCGGGGGGGGCCGGGGAGCTGTTTTTT

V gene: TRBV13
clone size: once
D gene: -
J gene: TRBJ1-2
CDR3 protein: CASSLQAKYGYTF
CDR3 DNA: TGTGCCAGCAGCTTACAGGCCAAATATGGCTACACCTTC

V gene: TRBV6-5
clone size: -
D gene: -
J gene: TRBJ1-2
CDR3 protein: CASSYSLVLDGYTF
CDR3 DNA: TGTGCCAGCAGTTACTCATTGGTTTTAGATGGCTACACCTTC

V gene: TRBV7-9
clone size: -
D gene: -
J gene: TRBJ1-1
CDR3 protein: CASSLGRQGLGTEAFF
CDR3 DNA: TGTGCCAGCAGCTTAGGGCGCCAGGGATTAGGAACTGAAGCTTTCTTT

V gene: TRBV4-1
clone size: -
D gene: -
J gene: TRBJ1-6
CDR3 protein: CASSRQGMNSPLHF
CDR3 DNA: TGCGCCAGCAGCCGTCAGGGGATGAATTCACCCCTCCACTTT

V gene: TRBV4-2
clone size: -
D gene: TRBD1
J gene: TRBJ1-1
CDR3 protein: CASSPPTGGTMNTEAFF
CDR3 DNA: TGTGCCAGCAGCCCCCCGACAGGGGGGACCATGAACACTGAAGCTTTCTTT

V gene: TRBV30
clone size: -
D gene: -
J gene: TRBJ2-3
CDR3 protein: CAWRDSLDTQYF
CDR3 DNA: TGTGCCTGGAGGGACTCTTTAGATACGCAGTATTTT

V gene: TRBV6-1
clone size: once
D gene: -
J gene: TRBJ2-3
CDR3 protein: CASSGGWRLTSTDTQYF
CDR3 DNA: TGTGCCAGCAGTGGTGGGTGGCGACTAACTAGCACAGATACGCAGTATTTT

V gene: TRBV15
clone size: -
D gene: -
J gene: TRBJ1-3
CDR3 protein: CATSRDMAPGNTIYF
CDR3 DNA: TGTGCCACCAGCAGAGATATGGCACCTGGAAACACCATATATTTT

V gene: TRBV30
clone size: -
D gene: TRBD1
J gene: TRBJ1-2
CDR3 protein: CAWSAHRGQGGYTF
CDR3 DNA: TGTGCCTGGAGCGCCCACAGGGGGCAGGGTGGCTACACCTTC

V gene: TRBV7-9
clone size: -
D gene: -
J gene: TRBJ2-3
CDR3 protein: CASSLGVSTDTQYF
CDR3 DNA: TGTGCCAGCAGCTTAGGAGTTAGCACAGATACGCAGTATTTT

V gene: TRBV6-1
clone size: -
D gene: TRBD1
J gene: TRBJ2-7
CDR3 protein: CASSEGTASTYEQYF
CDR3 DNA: TGTGCCAGCAGTGAGGGGACAGCCTCAACCTACGAGCAGTACTTC

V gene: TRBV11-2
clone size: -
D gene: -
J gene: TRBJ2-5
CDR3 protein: CASSSYKGRWETQYF
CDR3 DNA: TGTGCCAGCAGCTCCTATAAGGGGCGGTGGGAGACCCAGTACTTC

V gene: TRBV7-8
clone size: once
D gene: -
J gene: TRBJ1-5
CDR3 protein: CASSLGTGSRNQPQHF
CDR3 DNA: TGTGCCAGCAGCTTAGGGACGGGAAGTCGCAATCAGCCCCAGCATTTT

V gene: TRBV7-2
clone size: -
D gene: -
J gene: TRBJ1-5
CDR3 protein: CASSSGTPNQPQHF
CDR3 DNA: TGTGCCAGCAGCTCCGGGACACCCAATCAGCCCCAGCATTTT

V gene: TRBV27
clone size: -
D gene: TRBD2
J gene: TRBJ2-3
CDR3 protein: CASSFGGNGAGGSTDTQYF
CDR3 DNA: TGTGCCAGCAGTTTCGGGGGGAATGGGGCGGGGGGGAGCACAGATACGCAGTATTTT

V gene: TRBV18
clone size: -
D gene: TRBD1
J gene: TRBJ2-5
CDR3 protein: CASSRGQVVETQYF
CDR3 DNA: TGTGCCAGCTCACGCGGACAGGTCGTAGAGACCCAGTACTTC

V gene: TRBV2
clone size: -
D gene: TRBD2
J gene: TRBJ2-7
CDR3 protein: CASRTSGGAHEQYF
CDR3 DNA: TGTGCCAGCAGGACTAGCGGGGGGGCCCACGAGCAGTACTTC

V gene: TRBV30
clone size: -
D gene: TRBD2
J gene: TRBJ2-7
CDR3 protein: CAWSVRLAGDEQYF
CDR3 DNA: TGTGCCTGGAGTGTAAGACTAGCGGGGGACGAGCAGTACTTC

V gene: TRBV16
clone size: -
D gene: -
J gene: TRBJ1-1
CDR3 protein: CASSQSTNTEAFF
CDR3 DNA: TGTGCCAGCAGCCAATCCACTAACACTGAAGCTTTCTTT

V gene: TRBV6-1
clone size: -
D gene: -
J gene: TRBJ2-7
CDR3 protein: CASSEGARVYEQYF
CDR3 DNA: TGTGCCAGCAGTGAGGGGGCGAGGGTCTACGAGCAGTACTTC

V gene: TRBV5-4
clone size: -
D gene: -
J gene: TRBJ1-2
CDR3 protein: CASSLVGQGSGYTF
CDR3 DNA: TGTGCCAGCAGCTTGGTTGGCCAGGGTAGCGGCTACACCTTC